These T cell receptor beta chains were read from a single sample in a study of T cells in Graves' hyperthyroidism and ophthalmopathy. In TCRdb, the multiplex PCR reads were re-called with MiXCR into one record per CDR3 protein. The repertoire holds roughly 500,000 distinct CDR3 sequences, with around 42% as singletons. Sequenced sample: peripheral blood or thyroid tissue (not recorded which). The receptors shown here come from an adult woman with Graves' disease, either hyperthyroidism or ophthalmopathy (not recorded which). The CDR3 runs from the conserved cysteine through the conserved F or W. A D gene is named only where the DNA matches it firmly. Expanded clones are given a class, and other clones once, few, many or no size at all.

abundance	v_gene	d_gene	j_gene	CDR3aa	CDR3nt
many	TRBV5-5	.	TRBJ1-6	CASSLYGRANSPLHF	TGTGCCAGCAGCTTGTACGGCAGGGCAAATTCACCCCTCCACTTT
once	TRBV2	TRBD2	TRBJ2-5	CASSGSGMQTQYF	TGTGCCAGCAGTGGTAGCGGGATGCAGACCCAGTACTTC
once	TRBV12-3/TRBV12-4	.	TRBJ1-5	CASRRDLGNQPQHF	TGTGCCAGCAGGAGGGATCTGGGCAATCAGCCCCAGCATTTT
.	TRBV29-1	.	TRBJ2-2	CSGSKYTGELFF	TGCAGCGGGAGCAAGTATACCGGGGAGCTGTTTTTT
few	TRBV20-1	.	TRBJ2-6	CSAHTGMGANVLTF	TGCAGTGCCCATACAGGGATGGGGGCCAACGTCCTGACTTTC
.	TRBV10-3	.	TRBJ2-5	CAITVGMMETQYF	TGTGCCATCACGGTGGGGATGATGGAGACCCAGTACTTC
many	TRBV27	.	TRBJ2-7	CASIAPASYEQYF	TGTGCCAGCATTGCCCCAGCGAGCTACGAGCAGTACTTC
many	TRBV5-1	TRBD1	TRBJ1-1	CASSPRGLRTEAFF	TGCGCCAGCAGCCCGAGGGGGCTTCGCACTGAAGCTTTCTTT
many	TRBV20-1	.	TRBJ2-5	CSAPHGIQETQYF	TGCAGTGCTCCCCACGGAATCCAAGAGACCCAGTACTTC
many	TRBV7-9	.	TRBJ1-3	CASSQGTGSGNTIYF	TGTGCCAGCAGCCAAGGGACGGGCTCTGGAAACACCATATATTTT
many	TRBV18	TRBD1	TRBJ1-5	CASSPGTGVQPQHF	TGTGCCAGCTCACCCGGGACAGGGGTTCAGCCCCAGCATTTT
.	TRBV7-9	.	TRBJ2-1	CASQRQGLGEQFF	TGTGCCAGCCAAAGACAGGGACTCGGTGAGCAGTTCTTC
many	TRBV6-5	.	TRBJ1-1	CASSPDSFNTEAFF	TGTGCCAGCAGTCCGGACAGTTTTAACACTGAAGCTTTCTTT
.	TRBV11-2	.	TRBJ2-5	CASSLETGATYGETQYF	TGTGCCAGCAGCTTAGAGACCGGGGCAACTTATGGGGAGACCCAGTACTTC
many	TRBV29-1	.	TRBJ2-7	CSVAVGSEQYF	TGCAGCGTTGCAGTGGGGAGCGAGCAGTACTTC
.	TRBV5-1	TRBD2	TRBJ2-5	CASSSTSGSGETQYF	TGCGCCAGCAGCTCGACTAGCGGGAGCGGAGAGACCCAGTACTTC
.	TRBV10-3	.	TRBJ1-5	CAISEGGRRGNQPQHF	TGTGCCATCAGTGAGGGGGGGCGCAGAGGCAATCAGCCCCAGCATTTT
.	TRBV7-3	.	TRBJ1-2	CASSLGVASGNTF	.
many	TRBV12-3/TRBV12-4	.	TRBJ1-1	CASRHTGTEAFF	TGTGCCAGCAGACACACAGGGACTGAAGCTTTCTTT
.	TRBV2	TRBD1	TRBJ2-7	CASSETGDEQYF	TGTGCCAGCAGTGAGACAGGGGACGAGCAGTACTTC
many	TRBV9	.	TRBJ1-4	CASSVTGRDEKLFF	TGTGCCAGCAGCGTAACAGGGAGGGATGAAAAACTGTTTTTT
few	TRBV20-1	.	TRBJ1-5	CSARDEGNSNQPQHF	TGCAGTGCTAGAGATGAGGGGAATAGCAATCAGCCCCAGCATTTT
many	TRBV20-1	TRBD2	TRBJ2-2	CSTTSGYANTGELFF	TGCAGTACGACTAGCGGCTATGCGAACACCGGGGAGCTGTTTTTT
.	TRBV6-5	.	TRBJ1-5	CASSSALAGGPRETQHF	TGTGCCAGCAGTTCCGCACTAGCGGGAGGGCCGCGAGAGACCCAGCATTTT